This note documents a single T cell receptor beta chain sequence. The antigen it binds to is not known. No per-base quality is available; no much larger clone lies one base away. The data were obtained in a study of identical twins (dated by TCRdb to about 2016). Regarding the complete study: TCR alpha and beta repertoires from monozygotic twins, unrelated adults of various ages and cord blood were deep-sequenced to test whether fetal clonotypes persist. To rule out contamination, the twin experiments were replicated at different times with different library preparation protocols. Overall study results and their limits: Fewer insertions were carried by abundant cord blood beta clonotypes, a similar but weaker trend appeared in young adult naive repertoires, and no such trend appeared in memory repertoires. Compared with coincidental sharing between unrelated individuals, an excess of low generation-probability sequences was observed among out-of-frame TCR alpha sequences shared between twins. Out-of-frame TCR alpha sharing in monozygotic twins was systematically underestimated by recombination models, whereas sharing between unrelated individuals was in agreement with the recombination models. Excess twin sharing in beta out-of-frame sequences was weaker because fewer shared sequences lowered the signal-to-noise ratio. Invariant T cells such as MAIT and iNKT could partly confound zero-insertion analyses, though diverse VJ usage argued against this for most clonotypes. Conclusions relied on cross-sectional statistical analysis, since the same donors could not be followed over many years.

Libraries were built with 5' RACE. Sequencing took place on an Illumina HiSeq 2000. Template switching introduced a universal primer binding site; the final cDNA contained a unique molecular identifier, enabling accurate counting of TCR cDNA molecules. Specific primers in the conserved constant-segment region were used to synthesize first-strand cDNA for TCR alpha and beta chains. To control for contamination, every cDNA library was double barcoded, receiving both a SMART-Mk sample barcode and Illumina barcodes. TruSeq adapter sequences and Illumina sample barcodes were added in two successive PCR steps. The Illumina HiSeq platform was used with custom primers to sequence TCR alpha and beta cDNA libraries. The paper's processing steps were these. MiGEC was used to process raw reads and extract unique molecular identifiers, and MiXCR was used to find CDR3 positions. For each individual, recombination models were inferred using an EM algorithm with the repgenHMM and IGoR tools. The tcR package in R was used for shared clonotype analysis, with sharing normalized by the product of cloneset sizes. To study raw recombination without the effects of thymic and clonal selection, out-of-frame nonproductive sequences were analyzed. The raw public data were reprocessed by TCRdb itself: fastp quality trimming at Q25, MiXCR clonotype calling, in-frame beta chains only. Each CDR3 protein gets just one entry, which takes the most common genes and DNA from the rows behind it. The authors' filters were not applied to this entry. The sample data list roughly 770,000 distinct CDR3 sequences, and 15% to 20% of these were observed just once. Around 13% of the sample lies in the top ten.

The germline V gene specifies SGHTA as CDR1 and FQGNSA as CDR2. Inclusive of the bounding cysteine and phenylalanine, the CDR3 is 14 residues long. Only the CDR3 DNA is retained, 42 bases long and in frame from the first base. V is shortened by 1 base, J by 9 bases, and the region joining them spans 13 bases. Only healthy Caucasian donors were included. The twin cohort comprised three pairs of female monozygotic twins, all aged roughly 18 to 29 years. RNA for TCR libraries was isolated from peripheral blood mononuclear cells. These records were also assigned to another study, of T cells expressing NK-cell markers. As described in the second report: TCR beta-chain repertoires were profiled in sorted CD3+CD56+NKG2C+, CD3+CD56+NKG2C- and CD3+CD56-NKG2C+ T-cell subsets from fewer than 10 donors. Of the eight sequenced donors, seven were found to be HCMV-seropositive and one was found to be HCMV-seronegative. In several experiments an anti-gammadeltaTCR antibody was added to restrict sorting to alphabetaTCR-expressing T cells. In 6 or 7 donors, the dominant CD3+CD56+NKG2C+ clonotypes ranked among the top 10 CD8+ clonotypes, making up roughly 1.0-8% of CD8+ T cells. Those dominant clonotypes were again the most abundant among CD3+CD56-NKG2C+ cells in a handful of donors, at about 25-60.1%. Whether the expanded NKG2C-expressing T cell clones were specific for HCMV antigens remained unclear. The eight sequenced donors were randomly selected healthy volunteers, three men and five women. HCMV serostatus was determined by detecting HCMV-specific IgG in serum with a commercial ELISA kit. For five or six donors, unsorted PBMC were also used to sequence bulk peripheral blood T-cell repertoires. MIGEC handled demultiplexing of the reads and grouping by UMI, while MiTCR was used to assemble and quantify clonotypes. Only TCR cDNA sequences supported by at least two reads were kept to exclude erroneous sequences. The tcR package was used for downstream repertoire analysis, and clonotypes were matched across fractions by CDR3 nucleotide sequence plus V segment. Antigen specificity was annotated against VDJdb with VDJmatch, allowing one amino acid substitution in CDR3.

The clonotype comes from a woman younger than 35 in good health. Sequenced material: PBMCs. The chain links TRBV7-2 with TRBJ2-1; matching of 5 bases hints at TRBD2 as the D gene. The CDR3 has the sequence CASSLEPSLAEQFF. The DNA reads as follows: TGTGCCAGCAGCTTAGAGCCCTCCCTAGCTGAGCAGTTCTTC.